This T cell receptor (beta chain) comes out of a study of T cell responses to AZD1222 COVID-19 vaccine. Notes on the study in general: Reportedly, nearly half of unique spike TCRs recognized epitopes outside B.1.351/B.1.1.7 mutations. Donors in the cohort were predominantly white British and more often female, and clonal diversity was possibly underestimated.

Sequencing used immunoSEQ multiplex PCR; TCRdb keeps in-frame clones, though not all of them. The table lists tens of thousands of clones, approximately 88% of them singletons. In regard to this clone: The antigen remains unidentified.

This receptor was identified in an adult who received the MenACWY meningococcal vaccine as a control. The input for sequencing was peripheral blood, taken 28 days after the second dose of the MenACWY control vaccine.

The CDR3 nucleotides read TGTGCCAGCAGTGCCGACAGGGCAGCCTACAATGAGCAGTTCTTC. It yields the protein CASSADRAAYNEQFF. This chain uses TRBV2 with TRBJ2-1; 7 bases align to TRBD1. CDR3 length: 15 residues. Per the germline V gene, CDR1 is SNHLY and CDR2 is FYNNEI. The junction had 5 bases not matched to a gene; V was cut back by 4 bases and J by 2 bases. The full variable domain, its missing parts supplied by reference TRBV2 and TRBJ2-1, is EPEVTQTPSHQVTQMGQEVILRCVPISNHLYFYWYRQILGQKVEFLVSFYNNEISEKSEIFDDQFSVERPDGSNFTLKIRSTKLEDSAMYFCASSADRAAYNEQFFGPGTRLTVL.